This T cell receptor beta chain comes out of a study of neurological immune-mediated disorders. V trimming: 4 bases; J trimming: 10 bases; junction bases outside the gene matches: 10. Germline CDR1 and CDR2: LGHNA and YSLEER. This CDR3 is 13 amino acids long. Each CDR3 protein gets one entry after TCRdb re-called the 5' RACE reads with MiXCR. The profile shows 50,000 or so distinct CDR3 sequences, about a tenth of them singletons. Sample: PBMCs. The source of this sequence is a woman in her 40s with HTLV-1-associated myelopathy (HAM/TSP). The chain couples TRBV4-3 to TRBJ2-7, with TRBD2 matching over 7 bases. As DNA, the CDR3 is TGCGCCAGCAGCCGTAGGGAGGGCATTTACCAGTACTTC. Amino acid sequence: CASSRREGIYQYF.